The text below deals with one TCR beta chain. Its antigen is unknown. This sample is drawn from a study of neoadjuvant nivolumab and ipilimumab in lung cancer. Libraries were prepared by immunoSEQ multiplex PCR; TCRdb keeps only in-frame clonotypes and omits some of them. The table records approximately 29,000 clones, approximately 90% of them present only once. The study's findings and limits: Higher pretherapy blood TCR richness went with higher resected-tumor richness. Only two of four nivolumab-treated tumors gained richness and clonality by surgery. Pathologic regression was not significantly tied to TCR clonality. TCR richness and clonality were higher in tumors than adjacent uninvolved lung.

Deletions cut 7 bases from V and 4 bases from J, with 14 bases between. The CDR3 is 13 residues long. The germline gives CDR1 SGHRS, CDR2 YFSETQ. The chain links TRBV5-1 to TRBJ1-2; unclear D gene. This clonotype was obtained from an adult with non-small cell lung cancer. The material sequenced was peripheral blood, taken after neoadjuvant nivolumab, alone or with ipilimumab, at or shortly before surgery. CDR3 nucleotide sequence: TGCGCCAGCGGCGGGGTTCCCGCCTATGGCTACACCTTC. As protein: CASGGVPAYGYTF.